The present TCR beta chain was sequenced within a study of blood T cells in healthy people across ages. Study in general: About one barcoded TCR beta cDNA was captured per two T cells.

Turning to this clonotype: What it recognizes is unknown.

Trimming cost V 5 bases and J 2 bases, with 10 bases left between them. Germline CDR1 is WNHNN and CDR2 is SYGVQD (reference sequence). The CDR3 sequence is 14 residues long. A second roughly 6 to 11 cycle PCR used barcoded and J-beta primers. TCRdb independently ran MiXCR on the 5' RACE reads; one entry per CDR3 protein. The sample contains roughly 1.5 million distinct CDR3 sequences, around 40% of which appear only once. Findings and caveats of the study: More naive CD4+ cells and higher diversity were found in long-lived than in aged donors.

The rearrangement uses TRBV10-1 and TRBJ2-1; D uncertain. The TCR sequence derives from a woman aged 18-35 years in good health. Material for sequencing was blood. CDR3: CASSPTWTYNEQFF. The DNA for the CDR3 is TGCGCCAGCAGTCCAACCTGGACCTACAATGAGCAGTTCTTC.